The entry below describes one T cell receptor beta chain. What it recognizes is unknown. This sample is drawn from a study of cytomegalovirus exposure and HLA in healthy donors. V was shortened by 1 base and J by 9 bases, with 7 bases between the two germline ends. Per the germline V gene, CDR1 is SEHNR and CDR2 is FQNEAQ (reference sequence). This CDR3 comprises 12 residues. Amplification used 60 Vbeta primers and 13 Jbeta primers. The assay was immunoSEQ multiplex PCR, and TCRdb's table has in-frame clones only and misses some. This table holds over 95,000 clones, 74% found once. Study conclusions and caveats: Highest at DRB1 and lowest at HLA-C, TCR association rates differed among HLA loci in a later analysis. Within an earlier analysis, most TCR beta V segments proved productive either about 87% or about 30% of the time. An assumption of roughly uniform sequencing depth across donors underlay the presence/absence analyses.

The rearrangement links TRBV7-9 to TRBJ2-1; D call uncertain. Sequenced sample: PBMCs. This receptor was obtained from a human donor in good health. This CDR3 is CASSLGVGEQFF. The CDR3, as DNA: TGTGCCAGCAGCTTAGGTGTCGGTGAGCAGTTCTTC.